Detailed here is one TCR beta chain. This sample stems from a study of human T cells and chemical hapten exposure. In the study overall: Cases of alopecia areata, totalis or universalis occurred in a predominantly female patient group.

MiXCR, applied by TCRdb to the RACE reads, yields one record per CDR3 protein. The sample holds about 300,000 distinct CDR3 sequences; around 5.5% are singletons and the top ten take about 8.2%. The time point is: pre-sensitization, week 0. Stated treatment: therapeutic diphenylcyclopropenone sensitization with weekly scalp DPC. This TCR was sampled from a woman aged 18-35 years with alopecia areata. Some clones in this sample may be carry-over from other donors' samples. The sequenced sample was whole blood, obtained in connection with sensitization to the hapten diphenylcyclopropenone (DPC).

In DNA, the CDR3 is TGTGCCAGCAGCTACGGATACCCTAGCACAGATACGCAGTATTTT. This translates into CASSYGYPSTDTQYF. The genes are TRBV7-8 and TRBJ2-3; D unclear. This CDR3 has 15 amino acids. V gave up 4 bases and J gave up 0 bases, with 11 bases separating them. Germline CDR1 reads SGHVS; CDR2 reads FQNEAQ.